This TCR beta chain was captured by sequencing in a study of breast tumors, draining lymph nodes, adjacent tissues. Overall study results and limits: Luminal-like breast cancer showed significantly higher tumor–nontumor repertoire similarity than basal-like. Findings are consistent with lymph node origin and intratumoral expansion of most tumor T cells. Tumor TCR diversity was below lymph nodes but above nontumor tissue.

The lymph nodes were axillary draining lymph nodes from breast cancer patients. A single record per CDR3 protein comes from TCRdb applying MiXCR to the multiplex PCR reads. Of some 140,000 distinct CDR3 sequences listed, 20% to 25% are singletons. On this clonotype itself: The antigen is not known. Relative to the germline gene, one junction end is altered; a read error may explain this.

CDR3 size: 17 residues. Per germline, CDR1 KGHDR and CDR2 SFDVKD. Input material: axillary lymph node tissue. This TCR derives from a female donor with breast cancer. Some clones in this sample may be carry-over from other donors' samples. V and J are TRBV24-1 and TRBJ2-1, with 9 bases aligning to TRBD1. The CDR3 sequence: CATSDKRQGGSYNKQFF. Written as DNA, the CDR3 is TGTGCCACCAGTGATAAAAGACAGGGGGGGTCCTACAATAAGCAGTTCTTC.